These 24 T cell receptor beta chains were sequenced from one sample in a study of neurological immune-mediated disorders. In TCRdb, the 5' RACE reads were re-called with MiXCR into one record per CDR3 protein. The sample shows tens of thousands of distinct CDR3 sequences, 2% to 3% of them seen only once. The sample consisted of PBMCs. The receptors were gathered from a man in his forties or fifties with multiple sclerosis.

This clonotype was seen ten or more times. The chain has TRBV11-2 and TRBJ2-3; 7 bases agree with TRBD2. Trimming took 5 bases from V and 5 from J; bases not matched to a gene: 13. There are 16 residues in the CDR3. Germline-derived CDR1 and CDR2 are SGHAT and FQNNGV. As DNA, the CDR3 is TGTGCCAGCAGCCAAAAACTCCGGGGGGAGGAAGATACGCAGTATTTT. This encodes CASSQKLRGEEDTQYF.

This clonotype has a count of ten or more. The chain links TRBV12-5 to TRBJ2-2; possible D gene TRBD1, 8 bases. Trimming pared 7 bases from V and 4 bases from J, leaving 25 bases between. Germline-derived CDR1 and CDR2 are LGHNT and FRNRAP. This CDR3 is 18 amino acids long. CDR3 nucleotides: TGTGCTAGTGTCGGGGGGACAGGACCCCTATTAGTCACCGGGGAGCTGTTTTTT. Translation gives CASVGGTGPLLVTGELFF.

The chain carries TRBV15 and TRBJ2-5, with D perhaps matching TRBD2 (6 bases). The V gene's germline CDR1 is LNHNV and CDR2 YYDKDF (reference sequence). Trimming removed 3 bases from V and 2 bases from J, with 19 bases in between. This CDR3 spans 17 amino acids. CDR3 residues: CATSRGRLRAGQETQYF. The CDR3 DNA reads as TGTGCCACCAGCAGGGGACGCCTCAGGGCGGGGCAAGAGACCCAGTACTTC.

This clonotype was counted at least ten times. The chain carries TRBV7-2 and TRBJ1-1; D might be TRBD1 (5 bases). V lost 6 bases to trimming and J lost 5 bases, with 16 bases between them. The germline CDR1 and CDR2 sequences are SGHTA and FQGNSA. This CDR3 contains 14 residues. The CDR3 region has the DNA TGTGCCAGCAGATACGGGGGGGGAGGGACTGAAGCTTTCTTT. This sequence encodes CASRYGGGGTEAFF.

This clonotype appeared many times. V is TRBV5-6 and J is TRBJ2-3; 9 nucleotides agree with TRBD2. Germline loops: CDR1 SGHDT, CDR2 YYEEEE. V shed 7 bases, J shed 1 base, and the junction held 4 bases outside the gene matches. The CDR3 contains 14 residues. In nucleotides, the CDR3 is TGTGCCAGCCTAGCGGGGCTCCGCACAGATACGCAGTATTTT. Translating it yields CASLAGLRTDTQYF.

This clonotype has at least ten counts. The CDR3 DNA follows: TGCAGTGCTAGAGGTCGGGCTAGCGGGGGTAGCACAGATACGCAGTATTTT. As protein: CSARGRASGGSTDTQYF. The gene calls are TRBV20-1 and TRBJ2-3; TRBD2 agrees at 10 bases. The germline CDR1 and CDR2 sequences are DFQATT and SNEGSKA (reference sequence). The junction had 7 bases not matched to a gene; V was cut back by 1 base and J by 0 bases. The CDR3 totals 17 residues.

This clonotype has a count of ten or more. This chain connects TRBV6-5 to TRBJ1-1, with a tentative D call TRBD1 (6 bases). Between the trimmed V and J ends, which lost 6 bases and 1 base, there was a span of 15 bases. The length of the CDR3 is 15 residues. Germline V gives CDR1 MNHEY, CDR2 SVGAGI. The CDR3 DNA is TGTGCCAGCAGGCGCCGGACAGCCAAGAACACTGAAGCTTTCTTT. It codes for CASRRRTAKNTEAFF.

This clonotype was detected many times. The rearrangement joins TRBV5-1 to TRBJ1-2; D is uncertain. The CDR3 is made up of 14 amino acids. CDR1 and CDR2 from the germline V gene are SGHRS and YFSETQ. V was pared by 4 bases and J by 2 bases, with 12 bases between. Here the CDR3 DNA reads TGCGCCAGCAGCCGAACCGGGCCCAACTATGGCTACACCTTC. It encodes CASSRTGPNYGYTF.

Ten or more counts support this clonotype. CDR3: CSASTSGRGETQYF. CDR3 nucleotide sequence: TGCAGTGCTAGTACTAGCGGGCGGGGGGAGACCCAGTACTTC. This chain joins TRBV20-1 and TRBJ2-5, with TRBD2 matching over 9 bases. The trim removed 3 bases at V and 5 bases at J, leaving 7 bases unmatched. The germline CDR1 and CDR2 sequences are DFQATT and SNEGSKA (reference sequence). CDR3 length equals 14 residues.

This clonotype was recorded many times. This chain connects TRBV7-6 to TRBJ1-1; no firm D call. Per germline, CDR1 SGHVS and CDR2 FNYEAQ. V lost 5 bases and J lost 5, with 9 bases in between. The CDR3 is 12 amino acids. CDR3 DNA: TGTGCCAGCAGCCATGGTACAACTGAAGCTTTCTTT. Protein product: CASSHGTTEAFF.

The sample holds many counts of this clonotype. The V gene is TRBV6-6, the J gene TRBJ2-3; no clear D. The CDR3 consists of 13 residues. Germline lookup yields CDR1 MNHNY and CDR2 SVGAGI (reference sequence). V shed 1 base and J shed 4 bases, with 6 bases lying between them. CDR3 DNA: TGTGCCAGCAGTTACTACGCGGCAGATACGCAGTATTTT. This encodes CASSYYAADTQYF.

This clonotype has at least ten counts. The chain uses TRBV7-2 and TRBJ2-5; 12 bases are shared with TRBD2. The CDR3 length is 16 residues. The junction had 7 bases not matched to a gene; V was cut back by 1 base and J by 7 bases. The germline CDR1 and CDR2 sequences are SGHTA and FQGNSA. The CDR3 loop is CASSLELAGGLGTQYF. The CDR3 nucleotides read TGTGCCAGCAGCTTAGAACTAGCGGGGGGCCTTGGGACCCAGTACTTC.

This clonotype appeared many times. The chain has TRBV7-2 and TRBJ1-2; D may be TRBD1 (6 bases). The CDR3 runs 13 residues. The germline V gene has CDR1 SGHTA and CDR2 FQGNSA. Trimming left V 0 bases short and J 7 bases short, with 9 bases between. This CDR3 is CASSLAGGSGYTF. DNA of the CDR3: TGTGCCAGCAGCTTAGCAGGGGGGTCTGGCTACACCTTC.

This clonotype showed up many times. This rearrangement joins TRBV20-1 to TRBJ2-1; 8 bases fit TRBD1. V shed 4 bases and J 6 bases; nucleotides not matched to a gene: 11. CDR1 and CDR2 (germline): DFQATT, SNEGSKA (reference sequence). The CDR3 contains 15 residues. The CDR3 here is CSAKNRDRTINEQFF. The CDR3 region has the DNA TGCAGTGCTAAAAATCGGGACAGGACGATCAATGAGCAGTTCTTC.

This clonotype was seen at least ten times. V gene TRBV20-1 combines with J gene TRBJ1-1; TRBD1 agrees at 9 bases. Germline V lookup: CDR1 DFQATT, CDR2 SNEGSKA (reference sequence). The V and J ends lost 6 bases and 1 base, in that order; junction bases with no gene match: 9. The length of the CDR3 is 15 residues. Here the CDR3 DNA reads TGCAGTGCCCCGAGGACAGGGGCCAAGAACACTGAAGCTTTCTTT. This codes for CSAPRTGAKNTEAFF.

In its sample, this clonotype was seen many times. The chain recombines TRBV20-1 with TRBJ2-3, with D perhaps matching TRBD2 (6 bases). The CDR3 has 13 residues. The V end lost 8 bases, the J end lost 2 bases, and 14 bases lay between the germline ends. The germline V gene has CDR1 DFQATT and CDR2 SNEGSKA (reference sequence). CDR3 protein: CSQVAGTTDTQYF. The CDR3 DNA reads as TGCAGTCAGGTGGCGGGGACCACAGATACGCAGTATTTT.

This clonotype counts as medium-sized. The chain joins TRBV29-1 to TRBJ2-7, with D perhaps TRBD1 (5 bases). The V and J ends lost 1 base and 1 base respectively, with 5 bases between them. Looked up from germline, CDR1 is SQVTM and CDR2 is ANQGSEA. The CDR3 covers 12 residues. The DNA of the CDR3 is TGCAGCGTTGAAGGACAGTCCTACGAGCAGTACTTC. Its translation: CSVEGQSYEQYF.

The V call is TRBV4-2, the J call TRBJ2-6; no definite D call. The CDR3 is made up of 16 amino acids. Between the trimmed V and J ends, which lost 0 bases and 4 bases, there was a span of 10 bases. Germline CDR1 LGHNA, CDR2 YNFKEQ. The CDR3 DNA reads as TGTGCCAGCAGCCAAGATAAAGGGCCCGGGGCCAACGTCCTGACTTTC. Its protein is CASSQDKGPGANVLTF.

Many counts were recorded for this clonotype. This sequence joins TRBV4-3 and TRBJ1-1; D is unclear. The V end lost 0 bases, the J end lost 4 bases, and 18 bases lay between the germline ends. The germline V gene encodes CDR1 LGHNA and CDR2 YSLEER. This CDR3 region has 17 residues. Here the CDR3 DNA reads TGCGCCAGCAGCCAAGATTCTCGGCAGGCCTCTAGCACTGAAGCTTTCTTT. It translates to CASSQDSRQASSTEAFF.

This clonotype has a count of ten or more. The J gene is TRBJ1-1, the V gene TRBV20-1; TRBD1 aligns across 9 bases. Germline trimming cut 4 bases from V and 4 bases from J; bases unmatched to any gene: 1. The CDR3 loop spans 12 amino acids. Germline CDR1 and CDR2: DFQATT and SNEGSKA (reference sequence). CDR3 coding DNA: TGCAGTGCTAACAGGGGGCCCACTGAAGCTTTCTTT. Translated, it gives CSANRGPTEAFF.

There are many counts of this clonotype. This rearrangement joins TRBV20-1 to TRBJ1-1, with TRBD1 matching over 8 bases. V lost 2 bases and J lost 0; bases outside the gene matches: 2. The length of the CDR3 is 14 residues. CDR1 and CDR2 (germline): DFQATT, SNEGSKA (reference sequence). The CDR3 DNA sequence: TGCAGTGCTAGACCGACAGGGGTGAACACTGAAGCTTTCTTT. This sequence encodes CSARPTGVNTEAFF.

The V call is TRBV6-2 or TRBV6-3, the J call TRBJ2-7, with 8 bases that match TRBD1. The CDR3 covers 14 residues. Per the germline V gene, CDR1 is MNHEY and CDR2 is SVGEGT. Losses at the gene ends were 5 bases for V and 2 bases for J; bases not matched to a gene: 5. The CDR3 sequence is CASSDDRGPYEQYF. The DNA for the CDR3 is TGTGCCAGCAGTGACGACAGGGGCCCCTACGAGCAGTACTTC.

The table lists this clonotype with many counts. The gene calls are TRBV5-1 and TRBJ2-3, with TRBD1 identical over 7 bases. With V trimmed by 4 bases and J by 0 bases, 8 bases remained unmatched. This CDR3 has 16 residues. Germline CDR1 SGHRS, CDR2 YFSETQ. The CDR3: CASSPGDRTSTDTQYF. The CDR3 DNA reads as TGCGCCAGCAGCCCTGGGGACAGAACTAGCACAGATACGCAGTATTTT. The complete variable domain, with remaining parts taken from reference TRBV5-1 and TRBJ2-3, reads KAGVTQTPRYLIKTRGQQVTLSCSPISGHRSVSWYQQTPGQGLQFLFEYFSETQRNKGNFPGRFSGRQFSNSRSEMNVSTLELGDSALYLCASSPGDRTSTDTQYFGPGTRLTVL.

This clonotype showed up many times. V usage is TRBV6-5 and J usage is TRBJ1-4, with D maybe TRBD1 (6 bases). V was clipped by 2 bases and J by 8 bases, with 9 bases between them. The CDR3 consists of 13 residues. Germline V gives CDR1 MNHEY, CDR2 SVGAGI. The CDR3 reads CASSYRQGEKLFF. Written as DNA, the CDR3 is TGTGCCAGCAGTTACCGCCAGGGGGAAAAACTGTTTTTT.